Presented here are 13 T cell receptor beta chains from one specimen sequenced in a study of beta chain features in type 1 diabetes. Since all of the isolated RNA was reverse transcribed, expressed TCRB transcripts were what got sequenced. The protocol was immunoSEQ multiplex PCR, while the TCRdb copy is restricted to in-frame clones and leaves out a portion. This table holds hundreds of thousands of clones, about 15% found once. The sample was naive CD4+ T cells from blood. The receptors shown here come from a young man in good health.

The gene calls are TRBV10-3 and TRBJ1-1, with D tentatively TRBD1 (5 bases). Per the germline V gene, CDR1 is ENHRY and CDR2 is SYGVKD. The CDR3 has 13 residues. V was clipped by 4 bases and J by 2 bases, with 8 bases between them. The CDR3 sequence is CAISGGTNTEAFF. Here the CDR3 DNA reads TGTGCCATCAGTGGGGGGACTAACACTGAAGCTTTCTTT.

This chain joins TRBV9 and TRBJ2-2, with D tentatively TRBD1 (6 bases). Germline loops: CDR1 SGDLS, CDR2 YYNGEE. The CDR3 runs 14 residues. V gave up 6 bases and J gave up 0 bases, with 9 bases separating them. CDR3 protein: CASTDRSNTGELFF. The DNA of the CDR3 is TGTGCCAGCACCGACAGGTCGAACACCGGGGAGCTGTTTTTT.

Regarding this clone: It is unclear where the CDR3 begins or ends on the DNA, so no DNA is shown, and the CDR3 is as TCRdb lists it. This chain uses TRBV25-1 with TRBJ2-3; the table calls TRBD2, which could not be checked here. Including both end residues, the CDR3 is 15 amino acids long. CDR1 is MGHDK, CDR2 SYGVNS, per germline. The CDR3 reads CASSSSVGHTDTQYF.

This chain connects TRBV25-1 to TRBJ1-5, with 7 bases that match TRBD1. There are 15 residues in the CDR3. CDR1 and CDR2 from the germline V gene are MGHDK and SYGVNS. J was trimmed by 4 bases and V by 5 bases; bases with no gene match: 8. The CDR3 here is CASSHAGGPNQPQHF. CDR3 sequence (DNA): TGTGCCAGCAGTCACGCAGGGGGACCTAATCAGCCCCAGCATTTT.

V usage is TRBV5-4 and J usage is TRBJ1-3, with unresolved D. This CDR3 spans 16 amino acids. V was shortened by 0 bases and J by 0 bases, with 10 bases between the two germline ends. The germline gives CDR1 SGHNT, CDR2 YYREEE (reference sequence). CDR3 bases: TGTGCCAGCAGCTTGGCCGAGCGCCGCTCTGGAAACACCATATATTTT. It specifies CASSLAERRSGNTIYF. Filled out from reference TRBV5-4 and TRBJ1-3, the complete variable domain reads ETGVTQSPTHLIKTRGQQVTLRCSSQSGHNTVSWYQQALGQGPQFIFQYYREEENGRGNFPPRFSGLQFPNYSSELNVNALELDDSALYLCASSLAERRSGNTIYFGEGSWLTVV.

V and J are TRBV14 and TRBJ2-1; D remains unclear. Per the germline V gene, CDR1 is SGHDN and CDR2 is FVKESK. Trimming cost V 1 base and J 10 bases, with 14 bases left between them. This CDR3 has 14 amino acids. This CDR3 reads CASSQASLQAEQFF. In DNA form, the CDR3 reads TGTGCCAGCAGCCAAGCCTCCCTCCAGGCAGAGCAGTTCTTC.

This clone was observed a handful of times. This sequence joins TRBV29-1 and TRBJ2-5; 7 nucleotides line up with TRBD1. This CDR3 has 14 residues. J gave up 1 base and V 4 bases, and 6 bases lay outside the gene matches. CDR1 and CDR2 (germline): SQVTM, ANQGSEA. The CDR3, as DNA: TGCAGCGTTGCCTTCGGGACAGCCCAAGAGACCCAGTACTTC. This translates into CSVAFGTAQETQYF.

The chain's CDR3 is CASSISSGNPNEQFF. CDR3 DNA sequence: TGTGCCAGCAGCATATCTAGCGGGAACCCCAATGAGCAGTTCTTC. The J gene is TRBJ2-1, the V gene TRBV7-3, with 9 nucleotides matching TRBD2. After removal of 5 bases from V and 6 bases from J, the junction contained 8 bases not matched to a gene. Germline loops: CDR1 SGHTA, CDR2 FQGTGA. The CDR3 covers 15 residues.

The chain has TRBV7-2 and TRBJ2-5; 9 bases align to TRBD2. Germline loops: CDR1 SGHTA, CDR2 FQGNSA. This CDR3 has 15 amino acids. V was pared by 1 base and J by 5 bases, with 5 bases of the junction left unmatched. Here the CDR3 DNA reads TGTGCCAGCAGCTTAGTAGCGGGGGTTGACGAGACCCAGTACTTC. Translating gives CASSLVAGVDETQYF. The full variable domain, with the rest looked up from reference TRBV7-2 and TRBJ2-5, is GAGVSQSPSNKVTEKGKDVELRCDPISGHTALYWYRQSLGQGLEFLIYFQGNSAPDKSGLPSDRFSAERTGGSVSTLTIQRTQQEDSAVYLCASSLVAGVDETQYFGPGTRLLVL.

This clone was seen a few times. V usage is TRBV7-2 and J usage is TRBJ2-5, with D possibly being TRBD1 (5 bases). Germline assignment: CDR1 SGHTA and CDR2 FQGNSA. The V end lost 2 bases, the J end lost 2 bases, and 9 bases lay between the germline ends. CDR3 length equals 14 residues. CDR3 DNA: TGTGCCAGCAGCTTACCGGACACTCAAGAGACCCAGTACTTC. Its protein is CASSLPDTQETQYF. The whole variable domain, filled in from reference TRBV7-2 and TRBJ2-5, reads GAGVSQSPSNKVTEKGKDVELRCDPISGHTALYWYRQSLGQGLEFLIYFQGNSAPDKSGLPSDRFSAERTGGSVSTLTIQRTQQEDSAVYLCASSLPDTQETQYFGPGTRLLVL.

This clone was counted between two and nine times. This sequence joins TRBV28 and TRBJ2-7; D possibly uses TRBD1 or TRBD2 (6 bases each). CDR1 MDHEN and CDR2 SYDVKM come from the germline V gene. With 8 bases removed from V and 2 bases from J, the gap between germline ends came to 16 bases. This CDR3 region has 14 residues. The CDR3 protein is CASGGRDRTYEQYV. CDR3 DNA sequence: TGTGCCAGCGGGGGGAGAGACAGGACCTACGAGCAGTACGTC.

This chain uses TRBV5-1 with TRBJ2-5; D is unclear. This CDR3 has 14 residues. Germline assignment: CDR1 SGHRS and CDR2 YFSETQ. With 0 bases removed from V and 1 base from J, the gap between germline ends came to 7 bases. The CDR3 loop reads CASSLESVQETQYF. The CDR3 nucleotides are TGCGCCAGCAGCTTGGAGAGCGTCCAAGAGACCCAGTACTTC.

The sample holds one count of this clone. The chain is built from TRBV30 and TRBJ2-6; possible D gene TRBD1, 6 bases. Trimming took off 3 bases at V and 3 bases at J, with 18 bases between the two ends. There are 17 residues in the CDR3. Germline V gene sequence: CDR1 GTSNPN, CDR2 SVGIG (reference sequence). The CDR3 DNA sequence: TGTGCCTGGAGCCCCGGCAGGGGATATGGTGGGGCCAACGTCCTGACTTTC. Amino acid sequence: CAWSPGRGYGGANVLTF.